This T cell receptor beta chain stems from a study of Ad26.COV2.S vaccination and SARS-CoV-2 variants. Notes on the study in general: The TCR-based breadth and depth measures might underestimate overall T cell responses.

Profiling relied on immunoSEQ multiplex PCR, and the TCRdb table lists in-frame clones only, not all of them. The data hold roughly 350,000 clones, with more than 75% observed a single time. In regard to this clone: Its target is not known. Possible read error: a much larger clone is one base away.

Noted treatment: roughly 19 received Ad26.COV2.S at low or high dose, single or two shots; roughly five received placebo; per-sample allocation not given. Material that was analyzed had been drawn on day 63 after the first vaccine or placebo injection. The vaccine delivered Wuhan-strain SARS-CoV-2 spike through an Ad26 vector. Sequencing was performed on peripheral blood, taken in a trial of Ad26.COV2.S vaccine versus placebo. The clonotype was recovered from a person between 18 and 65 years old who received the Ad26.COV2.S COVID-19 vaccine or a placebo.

The CDR3, as DNA: TGTGCCAGCAGCTTTGGTGGGGTGGGGGGCGAGACCCAGTACTTC. This gives the protein CASSFGGVGGETQYF. The genes are TRBV7-9 and TRBJ2-5; D is tentatively TRBD1 or TRBD2 (6 bases each). Germline CDR1 is SEHNR and CDR2 is FQNEAQ (reference sequence). This CDR3 has 15 residues. The V end lost 3 bases, the J end lost 5 bases, and 16 bases lay between the germline ends.